A single sample is the source of the 29 T cell receptor beta chains below, sequenced in a study of T cell responses to AZD1222 COVID-19 vaccine. The assay was immunoSEQ multiplex PCR, and TCRdb's table has in-frame clones only and misses some. The data show about 180,000 clones, roughly nine tenths seen once. Sequences were derived from peripheral blood, sampled on day 0 of AZD1222 vaccination. The receptors originated from an adult in good health.

The J gene is TRBJ2-1, the V gene TRBV6-5; 9 nucleotides line up with TRBD2. The CDR3 extends over 15 amino acids. V dropped 5 bases and J dropped 9; count of bases not matched to a gene: 11. The V gene's germline CDR1 is MNHEY and CDR2 SVGAGI. The DNA for the CDR3 is TGTGCCAGCAGTCCTCGTGCGGGAGGGATCGGTGAGCAGTTCTTC. Translating gives CASSPRAGGIGEQFF.

The chain combines TRBV7-3 with TRBJ2-2; tentatively, D is TRBD2 (5 bases). Trimming took 2 bases from V and 0 from J, leaving 10 bases between them. The CDR3 consists of 16 residues. Germline V CDR1 and CDR2: SGHTA, FQGTGA. CDR3 nucleotides: TGTGCCAGCAGCTTAGGTCCGGGGTCGAACACCGGGGAGCTGTTTTTT. Protein: CASSLGPGSNTGELFF.

The chain joins TRBV5-1 to TRBJ2-7; 12 bases fit TRBD1. The CDR3 spans 15 residues. Trimming cost V 4 bases and J 7 bases; bases outside gene matches: 9. In germline, CDR1 is SGHRS, CDR2 YFSETQ. The CDR3 reads CASSGPGQGAGEQYF. The CDR3 DNA is TGCGCCAGCAGCGGGCCGGGACAGGGGGCAGGGGAGCAGTACTTC.

J is TRBJ1-2 and V is TRBV28; D not resolved. Germline V CDR1 and CDR2: MDHEN, SYDVKM. The CDR3 length is 12 residues. V was clipped by 3 bases and J by 3 bases, with 5 bases between them. The CDR3 region is CASSLIHYGYTF. The CDR3 bases are TGTGCCAGCAGTTTGATCCACTATGGCTACACCTTC.

The rearrangement links TRBV6-5 to TRBJ2-1; the D is unclear. The germline gives CDR1 MNHEY, CDR2 SVGAGI. This CDR3 comprises 15 residues. Trimming shortened V by 0 bases and J by 2 bases, and 8 bases separated the two germline ends. CDR3 coding DNA: TGTGCCAGCAGTTACTCGTGGGGTCCCTACAATGAGCAGTTCTTC. Protein sequence: CASSYSWGPYNEQFF.

The chain joins TRBV5-4 to TRBJ1-6; D uncertain. The ends were cut back, 0 bases at V and 10 bases at J, with 14 bases in the middle. Germline assignment: CDR1 SGHNT and CDR2 YYREEE (reference sequence). The CDR3 spans 15 residues. CDR3 nucleotide sequence: TGTGCCAGCAGCTTGGGTGGTGGCTTACGCTCACCCCTCCACTTT. As protein: CASSLGGGLRSPLHF.

The rearrangement joins TRBV28 to TRBJ2-1; D might be TRBD1 or TRBD2, each matching 5 bases. CDR1 is MDHEN, CDR2 SYDVKM, per germline. The V end lost 5 bases, the J end lost 7 bases, and 12 bases lay between the germline ends. There are 13 residues in the CDR3. The CDR3 bases are TGTGCCAGCAGTCAGGGAGATCTGAATGAGCAGTTCTTC. Amino acid sequence: CASSQGDLNEQFF.

CDR3 region: CASSIGRQAGNQPQHF. Here the CDR3 DNA reads TGTGCCAGTAGTATAGGGAGACAGGCAGGAAATCAGCCCCAGCATTTT. The J gene is TRBJ1-5, the V gene TRBV19, with D possibly being TRBD1 (6 bases). The CDR3 is 16 residues long. The V end was cut by 1 base, the J end by 4 bases, with 14 bases between. Germline V gene data show CDR1 as LNHDA and CDR2 as SQIVND (reference sequence).

This clone showed up many times. The CDR3 sequence is CASSEAHQAEQYV. In DNA form, the CDR3 reads TGTGCCAGCAGTGAAGCGCACCAGGCCGAGCAGTACGTC. The V call is TRBV2, the J call TRBJ2-7; no clear D gene. Germline V lookup: CDR1 SNHLY, CDR2 FYNNEI. With 0 bases removed from V and 6 bases from J, the gap between germline ends came to 9 bases. The CDR3 sequence is 13 residues long.

This clone was observed once. The V gene is TRBV7-2, the J gene TRBJ1-2, with a tentative D call TRBD1 (6 bases). V lost 3 bases and J 8 bases, leaving 19 bases between the germline ends. The CDR3 covers 15 residues. The V gene's germline CDR1 is SGHTA and CDR2 FQGNSA. CDR3 in amino acids: CASSFKSGGGSGYTF. The CDR3 DNA follows: TGTGCCAGCAGCTTCAAGTCGGGGGGCGGTAGCGGCTACACCTTC. Based on the CDR3 plus reference TRBV7-2 and TRBJ1-2, the full variable domain is GAGVSQSPSNKVTEKGKDVELRCDPISGHTALYWYRQSLGQGLEFLIYFQGNSAPDKSGLPSDRFSAERTGGSVSTLTIQRTQQEDSAVYLCASSFKSGGGSGYTFGSGTRLTVV.

The chain has TRBV6-5 and TRBJ2-5; no clear D gene. V lost 8 bases and J 5 bases, leaving 9 bases between the germline ends. The CDR3 length is 11 residues. In germline, CDR1 is MNHEY, CDR2 SVGAGI. CDR3 sequence (DNA): TGTGCCAGCCTTGAGGTGGAGACCCAGTACTTC. Encoded protein: CASLEVETQYF.

V gene TRBV28 combines with J gene TRBJ2-7; TRBD1 is a possible D gene (5 bases). Germline CDR1 MDHEN, CDR2 SYDVKM. The CDR3 spans 16 residues. V lost 2 bases, J lost 5 bases, and 19 bases lay in between. In DNA form, the CDR3 reads TGTGCCAGCAGTTTAATAAGGGGCCCATCTAAGCACGAGCAGTACTTC. This codes for CASSLIRGPSKHEQYF.

The genes are TRBV30 and TRBJ1-6, with D uncertain. CDR1 and CDR2 (germline): GTSNPN, SVGIG (reference sequence). The germline V and J ends were trimmed by 4 bases and 5 bases, with 12 bases remaining between them. The CDR3 is 14 amino acids. The DNA for the CDR3 is TGTGCCTGGAAGGTGGCGGCCAATAATTCACCCCTCCACTTT. It codes for CAWKVAANNSPLHF.

CDR3 DNA sequence: TGTGCCAGCAGCTCGGACAGGGGAGAGTTCTTC. Protein: CASSSDRGEFF. This rearrangement joins TRBV5-4 to TRBJ2-1; 9 bases agree with TRBD1. CDR1 is SGHNT and CDR2 is YYREEE in the germline V gene (reference sequence). V gave up 3 bases and J gave up 14 bases; unmatched junction bases: 3. This CDR3 contains 11 residues.

V usage is TRBV27 and J usage is TRBJ2-1; perhaps D is TRBD1 or TRBD2 (5 bases each). Germline-derived CDR1 and CDR2 are MNHEY and SMNVEV (reference sequence). The CDR3 has 15 amino acids. Trimming removed 4 bases at V and 7 bases at J, with 17 bases between. CDR3 bases: TGTGCCAGCAGTTCACCGGGACCCATGGTTAATGAGCAGTTCTTC. Its translation: CASSSPGPMVNEQFF.

There are a few counts of this clone. The chain carries TRBV28 and TRBJ1-5; maybe TRBD1 (5 bases). Trimming took 2 bases from V and 10 from J, leaving 12 bases between them. The CDR3 totals 13 residues. Per the germline V gene, CDR1 is MDHEN and CDR2 is SYDVKM. The CDR3 reads CASSLGVGGPQHF. The CDR3 region has the DNA TGTGCCAGCAGTTTAGGTGTCGGGGGTCCCCAGCATTTT.

The rearrangement uses TRBV9 and TRBJ1-1; a possible D gene is TRBD1 (5 bases). The CDR3 totals 15 residues. Per the germline V gene, CDR1 is SGDLS and CDR2 is YYNGEE. The V gene lost 1 base and the J gene lost 4 bases, with 14 bases spanning the gap. The CDR3 reads CASSVFTGRGTEAFF. The DNA for the CDR3 is TGTGCCAGCAGCGTATTTACAGGAAGGGGCACTGAAGCTTTCTTT.

The gene calls are TRBV19 and TRBJ1-2; D call uncertain. V lost 4 bases, J lost 10 bases, and 10 bases lay in between. The germline CDR1 and CDR2 sequences are LNHDA and SQIVND (reference sequence). CDR3 length: 11 residues. The CDR3 is CASSTGPNYTF. CDR3 nucleotides: TGTGCCAGTAGTACGGGTCCTAACTACACCTTC.

This sequence joins TRBV7-9 and TRBJ1-6; D may be TRBD1 (6 bases). The germline V gene has CDR1 SEHNR and CDR2 FQNEAQ (reference sequence). The CDR3 runs 15 residues. Deletions cut 4 bases from V and 7 bases from J, with 14 bases between. This CDR3 reads CASSSSQGRNSPLHF. Written as DNA, the CDR3 is TGTGCCAGCAGCTCATCTCAGGGGAGGAATTCACCCCTCCACTTT.

The chain carries TRBV10-2 and TRBJ2-1, with 11 bases that match TRBD1. The CDR3 contains 14 residues. Trimming at V came to 7 bases and at J to 7 bases, leaving 6 bases not matched to a gene. The V gene's germline CDR1 is WSHSY and CDR2 SAAADI. The CDR3 reads CASNGQGAGNEQFF. For the CDR3, the DNA is TGCGCCAGCAATGGACAGGGGGCCGGTAATGAGCAGTTCTTC.

This chain uses TRBV7-2 with TRBJ1-2; weak D call: TRBD1 (6 bases). CDR3 size: 15 residues. V shed 5 bases and J shed 7 bases, with 20 bases lying between them. Germline values: CDR1 SGHTA, CDR2 FQGNSA. In nucleotides, the CDR3 is TGTGCCAGCAGCCTGGGGGGGCGTTTTTTTGTTGGCTACACCTTC. Its translation is CASSLGGRFFVGYTF.

This clone has a handful of counts. The V call is TRBV7-9, the J call TRBJ2-2; TRBD1 aligns across 7 bases. Per the germline V gene, CDR1 is SEHNR and CDR2 is FQNEAQ (reference sequence). The CDR3 loop spans 14 amino acids. Trimming removed 3 bases from V and 5 bases from J; junction bases left unmatched: 3. CDR3 DNA sequence: TGTGCCAGCAGCTTGGGACAGCTAACCGGGGAGCTGTTTTTT. It is translated as CASSLGQLTGELFF.

The rearrangement joins TRBV4-3 to TRBJ2-1, with unresolved D. This CDR3 is built from 17 residues. The ends were cut back, 0 bases at V and 0 bases at J, with 12 bases in the middle. Germline lookup yields CDR1 LGHNA and CDR2 YSLEER. DNA of the CDR3: TGCGCCAGCAGCCAAGATCTAGGCTTGAGCTCCTACAATGAGCAGTTCTTC. The encoded protein is CASSQDLGLSSYNEQFF.

V is TRBV29-1 and J is TRBJ1-5, with a weak D call TRBD1 (5 bases). Germline CDR1 reads SQVTM; CDR2 reads ANQGSEA. The ends were cut back, 6 bases at V and 2 bases at J, with 11 bases in the middle. CDR3 length equals 13 residues. CDR3 amino acids: CSVRGHRNQPQHF. CDR3 nucleotides: TGCAGCGTCCGCGGACACCGCAATCAGCCCCAGCATTTT. The full variable domain, in which reference TRBV29-1 and TRBJ1-5 provide the parts outside the CDR3, is SAVISQKPSRDICQRGTSLTIQCQVDSQVTMMFWYRQQPGQSLTLIATANQGSEATYESGFVIDKFPISRPNLTFSTLTVSNMSPEDSSIYLCSVRGHRNQPQHFGDGTRLSIL.

The gene calls are TRBV5-1 and TRBJ1-6; TRBD1 aligns across 7 bases. CDR1 and CDR2 (germline): SGHRS, YFSETQ. The CDR3 length is 15 residues. V dropped 4 bases and J dropped 7; count of bases not matched to a gene: 8. CDR3 nucleotides: TGCGCCAGCAGCCTGGATGACAGGGCCAATTCACCCCTCCACTTT. Translating gives CASSLDDRANSPLHF.

V is TRBV24-1 and J is TRBJ1-1, with D hard to call. The V and J ends lost 10 bases and 1 base respectively, with 12 bases between them. CDR1 KGHDR and CDR2 SFDVKD come from the germline V gene. This CDR3 is built from 13 residues. CDR3 nucleotides: TGTGCCACTCGTAACTCAGGGAACACTGAAGCTTTCTTT. This translates into CATRNSGNTEAFF.

The gene calls are TRBV15 and TRBJ1-6; D ambiguous. V gave up 0 bases and J gave up 8 bases, with 11 bases separating them. CDR3 length: 15 residues. Germline V gene data show CDR1 as LNHNV and CDR2 as YYDKDF (reference sequence). The DNA for the CDR3 is TGTGCCACCAGCAGAGATGGGAGAGAATATTCACCCCTCCACTTT. Protein: CATSRDGREYSPLHF. Full variable domain (outside the CDR3, taken from reference TRBV15 and TRBJ1-6): DAMVIQNPRYQVTQFGKPVTLSCSQTLNHNVMYWYQQKSSQAPKLLFHYYDKDFNNEADTPDNFQSRRPNTSFCFLDIRSPGLGDTAMYLCATSRDGREYSPLHFGNGTRLTVT.

This clone was counted between two and nine times. The chain has TRBV11-2 and TRBJ2-7; 13 bases map to TRBD2. The CDR3 loop spans 16 amino acids. Germline V gene lookup returns CDR1 SGHAT and CDR2 FQNNGV. V shed 4 bases, J shed 3 bases, and the junction held 6 bases outside the gene matches. CDR3 loop: CASSSVTSGRFYEQYF. The CDR3 region has the DNA TGTGCCAGCAGCTCGGTGACTAGCGGGAGGTTCTACGAGCAGTACTTC.

V is TRBV7-3 and J is TRBJ1-1; possible D gene TRBD1, 5 bases. V was clipped by 6 bases and J by 4 bases, with 12 bases between them. Germline CDR1 SGHTA, CDR2 FQGTGA. This CDR3 region has 13 residues. The CDR3 bases are TGTGCCAGCAGTATTCTGGGGGGCACTGAAGCTTTCTTT. Translated: CASSILGGTEAFF.